This T cell receptor (beta chain) derives from a study of OX40 agonist ivuxolimab in advanced cancers. Trimming took 1 base from V and 1 from J, leaving 8 bases between them. Per germline, CDR1 SGHRS and CDR2 YFSETQ. The length of the CDR3 is 14 residues. TCRdb's table, derived via immunoSEQ multiplex PCR, lists solely in-frame clones and lacks some. This table has approximately 76,000 clones, roughly 85% appearing once. The TCR comes from an adult with an advanced solid tumor such as melanoma, head and neck, liver or kidney cancer. The specimen was CD4+ or CD8+ T cells sorted from blood, collected in a trial of the OX40 agonist ivuxolimab. The chain combines TRBV5-1 with TRBJ1-1; D may be TRBD1 (5 bases). The CDR3 nucleotides read TGCGCCAGCAGCTTGTCCGGACAGAACACTGAAGCTTTCTTT. As protein: CASSLSGQNTEAFF.